Below are 10 T cell receptor beta chains sequenced from a single sample in a study of CD8+CD57+ T cells in acquired aplastic anemia. Genomic DNA provided the template from which TCR beta VDJ and CDR3 profiles were obtained. TCRdb redid the calling of the reads with MiXCR, one entry per CDR3 protein. The data hold about 220,000 distinct CDR3 sequences, with 34% observed a single time. Material: sorted CD4+, CD8+, or CD8+CD57+ T cells (not recorded which) from PBMCs. Receptors were obtained from a human donor in good health, serving as a control.

The chain employs TRBV20-1 and TRBJ1-2; weak D call: TRBD1 (5 bases). The V gene lost 1 base and the J gene lost 5 bases, with 20 bases spanning the gap. Germline assignment: CDR1 DFQATT and CDR2 SNEGSKA (reference sequence). This CDR3 comprises 16 residues. CDR3 bases: TGCAGTGCTAGAGGGGGGATTCACCCCGCGCTTTATGGCTACACCTTC. Its translation is CSARGGIHPALYGYTF.

This clonotype appeared many times. The chain recombines TRBV20-1 with TRBJ1-6; D possibly corresponds to TRBD1 (5 bases). V shed 5 bases and J shed 9 bases, with 20 bases lying between them. Germline values: CDR1 DFQATT, CDR2 SNEGSKA (reference sequence). CDR3 length: 15 residues. CDR3 region: CSAGTIGPLGSPLHF. CDR3 bases: TGCAGTGCTGGGACTATCGGCCCTCTCGGTTCACCCCTCCACTTT.

The chain couples TRBV7-2 to TRBJ1-6; TRBD1 is a possible D gene (5 bases). Germline-derived CDR1 and CDR2 are SGHTA and FQGNSA. Trimming shortened V by 2 bases and J by 10 bases, and 12 bases separated the two germline ends. CDR3 length: 14 amino acids. The CDR3 region is CASSLFMRDSPLHF. In DNA form, the CDR3 reads TGTGCCAGCAGCTTATTCATGAGGGACTCACCCCTCCACTTT.

The genes are TRBV15 and TRBJ2-3; weak D call: TRBD2 (6 bases). Germline loops: CDR1 LNHNV, CDR2 YYDKDF (reference sequence). The germline V and J ends were trimmed by 1 base and 5 bases, with 13 bases remaining between them. This CDR3 has 15 amino acids. The CDR3 reads CATSRARGDRDTQYF. The CDR3 region has the DNA TGTGCCACCAGCAGAGCTCGCGGGGATAGAGATACGCAGTATTTT.

The chain joins TRBV29-1 to TRBJ1-2, with TRBD1 identical over 8 bases. The CDR3 is made up of 12 amino acids. The ends lost 8 bases at V and 6 bases at J; junction bases unmatched: 8. The germline V gene has CDR1 SQVTM and CDR2 ANQGSEA. CDR3 sequence (DNA): TGCAGCTTAGTAGGGACAGGCGATGGCTACACCTTC. Translating gives CSLVGTGDGYTF.

To note about this clonotype: Sequence at one end of the junction differs from germline and may be a read error. The gene calls are TRBV7-2 and TRBJ1-5, with a tentative D call TRBD1 (6 bases). CDR3 length: 15 residues. Germline CDR1 reads SGHTA; CDR2 reads FQGNSA. The CDR3 DNA is TGTGCCTGCAGCACCATTCGGGGGCCGCGTCAGCCCCAGCATTTT. It encodes CACSTIRGPRQPQHF.

This clonotype was observed a few times. The V gene is TRBV10-3, the J gene TRBJ1-6; D unresolved. Germline V gives CDR1 ENHRY, CDR2 SYGVKD. Trimming shortened V by 5 bases and J by 11 bases, and 16 bases separated the two germline ends. CDR3 length: 14 residues. In DNA form, the CDR3 reads TGTGCCATCAGTCTCCAGGAATCTAGGACACCCCTCCACTTT. As protein: CAISLQESRTPLHF.

This clonotype was seen only a few times. This sequence joins TRBV5-1 and TRBJ1-1; 7 bases agree with TRBD1. The CDR3 has 16 amino acids. V dropped 5 bases and J dropped 5; count of bases not matched to a gene: 15. Germline-derived CDR1 and CDR2 are SGHRS and YFSETQ. CDR3 in DNA: TGCGCCAGCAGACCCGGGAGGAGGGGGCAGTTAACTGAAGCTTTCTTT. Translated: CASRPGRRGQLTEAFF.

This clonotype was counted between two and nine times. CDR3 region: CASSIRRSLIVEKLFF. As DNA, the CDR3 is TGTGCCAGTAGTATCCGCAGGTCTTTAATAGTGGAAAAACTGTTTTTT. The V call is TRBV19, the J call TRBJ1-4; D gene uncertain. The germline V gene has CDR1 LNHDA and CDR2 SQIVND (reference sequence). CDR3 length equals 16 residues. V was trimmed by 3 bases and J by 8 bases, leaving 19 bases between them. Complete variable domain (other parts from reference TRBV19 and TRBJ1-4): DGGITQSPKYLFRKEGQNVTLSCEQNLNHDAMYWYRQDPGQGLRLIYYSQIVNDFQKGDIAEGYSVSREKKESFPLTVTSAQKNPTAFYLCASSIRRSLIVEKLFFGSGTQLSVL.

This clonotype was found a few times. The V gene is TRBV3-1, the J gene TRBJ2-7; 7 positions agree with TRBD2. The V gene end was trimmed by 3 bases and the J gene end by 2 bases; junction bases not matched to a gene: 4. The CDR3 spans 14 residues. Germline V lookup: CDR1 LGHDT, CDR2 YNNKEL (reference sequence). This CDR3 reads CASSHSTSPYEQYF. The CDR3 DNA reads as TGTGCCAGCAGCCATTCGACTAGCCCCTACGAGCAGTACTTC.